What follows are 10 T cell receptor beta chains derived from one specimen sequenced in a study of blood T cells in healthy people across ages. A second about 7 to 11 cycle PCR used barcoded and J-beta primers. MiXCR was run by TCRdb on the 5' RACE reads, yielding one entry per CDR3 protein. Here the sample spans about 650,000 distinct CDR3 sequences, 32% being singletons. Sample: blood. The receptors here all came from an elderly woman in good health.

This clonotype was recorded many times. The V gene is TRBV9, the J gene TRBJ1-2, with 8 bases lining up with TRBD1. Germline CDR1 SGDLS, CDR2 YYNGEE. This CDR3 contains 14 residues. V lost 0 bases, J lost 7 bases, and 5 bases stayed unmatched. This chain's CDR3 is CASSVAQGASGYTF. DNA of the CDR3: TGTGCCAGCAGCGTAGCCCAGGGGGCGAGTGGCTACACCTTC.

Here the CDR3 reads CASSQDLGPSSYNEQFF. The CDR3 coding sequence is TGCGCCAGCAGCCAAGATCTAGGCCCGAGCTCCTACAATGAGCAGTTCTTC. The V gene is TRBV4-1, the J gene TRBJ2-1; D ambiguous. Per germline, CDR1 MGHRA and CDR2 YSYEKL. The CDR3 extends over 17 amino acids. With 0 bases removed from V and 0 bases from J, the gap between germline ends came to 12 bases.

The V call is TRBV9, the J call TRBJ1-1; D unclear. V lost 0 bases to trimming and J lost 6 bases, with 9 bases between them. The CDR3 is made up of 13 amino acids. CDR1 is SGDLS and CDR2 is YYNGEE in the germline V gene. The CDR3: CASSVVRAAEAFF. As DNA, the CDR3 is TGTGCCAGCAGCGTAGTGAGGGCCGCTGAAGCTTTCTTT.

This clonotype occurred many times. The chain links TRBV4-2 to TRBJ2-1; 8 nucleotides match TRBD1. Germline lookup yields CDR1 LGHNA and CDR2 YNFKEQ. There are 15 residues in the CDR3. V gave up 3 bases and J gave up 7 bases; unmatched junction bases: 8. CDR3 protein: CASSQADRELNEQFF. CDR3 DNA sequence: TGTGCCAGCAGCCAGGCGGACAGGGAGTTGAATGAGCAGTTCTTC.

This clonotype has a count of ten or more. The genes are TRBV20-1 and TRBJ2-3, with D perhaps matching TRBD1 or TRBD2 (6 bases each). Trimming removed 6 bases at V and 2 bases at J, with 18 bases between. CDR3 size: 15 residues. The germline V gene has CDR1 DFQATT and CDR2 SNEGSKA (reference sequence). The CDR3 spells CSALGGGASTDTQYF. The CDR3, as DNA: TGCAGTGCCCTTGGGGGCGGGGCGTCCACAGATACGCAGTATTTT.

A few counts support this clonotype. This rearrangement joins TRBV6-5 to TRBJ1-1; D call uncertain. The germline V gene encodes CDR1 MNHEY and CDR2 SVGAGI. This CDR3 has 13 residues. V lost 7 bases to trimming and J lost 4 bases, with 13 bases between them. The CDR3 sequence: CASITPVGTEAFF. CDR3 DNA: TGTGCCAGCATCACCCCAGTAGGCACTGAAGCTTTCTTT.

About this clonotype itself: Germline is not matched at one junction end, which may reflect a read error. The chain joins TRBV2 to TRBJ2-6; TRBD1 is a possible D gene (5 bases). This CDR3 has 14 amino acids. Germline V CDR1 and CDR2: SNHLY, FYNNEI. The CDR3 loop reads CASRRGPGANVRTF. The DNA for the CDR3 is TGTGCCAGCCGAAGGGGTCCTGGGGCCAACGTCCGGACTTTC. Looking up the rest from reference TRBV2 and TRBJ2-6 gives the full variable domain: EPEVTQTPSHQVTQMGQEVILRCVPISNHLYFYWYRQILGQKVEFLVSFYNNEISEKSEIFDDQFSVERPDGSNFTLKIRSTKLEDSAMYFCASRRGPGANVRTFGAGSRLTVL.

V usage is TRBV20-1 and J usage is TRBJ2-2; TRBD1 aligns across 8 bases. The trim removed 3 bases at V and 6 bases at J, leaving 6 bases unmatched. Germline V CDR1 and CDR2: DFQATT, SNEGSKA (reference sequence). This CDR3 comprises 14 residues. As DNA, the CDR3 is TGCAGTGCTAGCAGGGGGCAGGTTCCCGGGGAGCTGTTTTTT. Translating gives CSASRGQVPGELFF.

This clonotype was recorded many times. The chain carries TRBV9 and TRBJ2-4, with D uncertain. CDR1 and CDR2 (germline): SGDLS, YYNGEE. V was shortened by 0 bases and J by 9 bases, with 13 bases between the two germline ends. CDR3 length: 14 residues. In DNA form, the CDR3 reads TGTGCCAGCAGCGTAGAGTGGGGTTTGGGCATTCAGTACTTC. Translating gives CASSVEWGLGIQYF.

On this clonotype: A much larger clone lies one base from this, so it may be a read error. This rearrangement joins TRBV20-1 to TRBJ1-2; D not certain. Germline V gene data show CDR1 as DFQATT and CDR2 as SNEGSKA (reference sequence). The CDR3 runs to 12 residues. The V end was cut by 4 bases, the J end by 4 bases, with 10 bases between. CDR3 amino acids: CSAKWTSYGYTF. CDR3 nucleotide sequence: TGCAGTGCTAAATGGACCAGCTATGGCTACACCTTC.